This TCR beta chain was sequenced for a study of T cell responses to AZD1222 COVID-19 vaccine. Profiling relied on immunoSEQ multiplex PCR, and the TCRdb table lists in-frame clones only, not all of them. Of 150,000 to 200,000 clones listed, about 90% are singletons. The germline gives CDR1 SQVTM, CDR2 ANQGSEA. The V gene lost 3 bases and the J gene lost 3 bases, with 9 bases spanning the gap. The CDR3 spans 13 residues. The source of this sequence is an adult who received the AZD1222 COVID-19 vaccine. The chain employs TRBV29-1 and TRBJ1-5; D remains ambiguous. Sequences were derived from peripheral blood, sampled 28 days after the second AZD1222 dose. The DNA for the CDR3 is TGCAGCGTTGAGGAGAATCCCAATCAGCCCCAGCATTTT. The encoded protein is CSVEENPNQPQHF.